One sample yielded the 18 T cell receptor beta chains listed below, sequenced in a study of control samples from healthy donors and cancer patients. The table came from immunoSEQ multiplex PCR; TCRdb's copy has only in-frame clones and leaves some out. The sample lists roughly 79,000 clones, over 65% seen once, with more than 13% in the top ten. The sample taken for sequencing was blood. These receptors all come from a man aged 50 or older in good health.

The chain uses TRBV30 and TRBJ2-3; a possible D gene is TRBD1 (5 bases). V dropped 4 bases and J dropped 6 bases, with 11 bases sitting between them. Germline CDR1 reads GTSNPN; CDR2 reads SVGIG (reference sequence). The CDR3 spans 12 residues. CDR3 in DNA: TGTGCCTGGACAGGGTCAGGGGATACGCAGTATTTT. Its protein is CAWTGSGDTQYF.

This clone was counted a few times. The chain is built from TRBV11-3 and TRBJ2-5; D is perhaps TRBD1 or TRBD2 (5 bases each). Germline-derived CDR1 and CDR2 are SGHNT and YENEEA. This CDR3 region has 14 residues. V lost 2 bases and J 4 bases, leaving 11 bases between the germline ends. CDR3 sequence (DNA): TGTGCCAGCAGCTTAAATGTGGGACGAGAGACCCAGTACTTC. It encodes CASSLNVGRETQYF.

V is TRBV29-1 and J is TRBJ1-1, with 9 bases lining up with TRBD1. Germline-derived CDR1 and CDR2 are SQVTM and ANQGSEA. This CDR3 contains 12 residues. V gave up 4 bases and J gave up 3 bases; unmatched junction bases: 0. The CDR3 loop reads CSVGQGDTEAFF. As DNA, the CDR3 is TGCAGCGTTGGACAGGGGGACACTGAAGCTTTCTTT.

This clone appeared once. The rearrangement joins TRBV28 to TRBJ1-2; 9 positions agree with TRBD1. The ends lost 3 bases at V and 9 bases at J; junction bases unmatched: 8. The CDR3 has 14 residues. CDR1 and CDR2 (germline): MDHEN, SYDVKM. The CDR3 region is CASSFGTGLVSYTF. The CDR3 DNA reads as TGTGCCAGCAGTTTCGGGACAGGGCTTGTGAGCTACACCTTC.

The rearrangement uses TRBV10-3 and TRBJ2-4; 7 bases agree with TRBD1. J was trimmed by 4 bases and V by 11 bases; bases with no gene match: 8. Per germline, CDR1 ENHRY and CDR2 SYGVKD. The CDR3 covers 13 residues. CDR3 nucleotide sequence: TGTGCCTTGTACGACAGGGATAAAAACATTCAGTACTTC. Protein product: CALYDRDKNIQYF.

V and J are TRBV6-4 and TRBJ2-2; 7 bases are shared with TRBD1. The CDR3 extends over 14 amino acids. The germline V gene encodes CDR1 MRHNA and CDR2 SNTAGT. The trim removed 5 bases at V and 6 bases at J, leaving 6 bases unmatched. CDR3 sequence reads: CASSPQGVSGELFF. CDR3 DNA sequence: TGTGCCAGCAGTCCCCAGGGGGTCTCCGGGGAGCTGTTTTTT.

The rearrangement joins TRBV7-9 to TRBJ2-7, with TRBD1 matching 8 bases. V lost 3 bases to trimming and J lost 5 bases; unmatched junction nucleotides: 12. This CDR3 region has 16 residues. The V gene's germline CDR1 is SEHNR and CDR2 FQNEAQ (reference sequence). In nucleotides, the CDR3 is TGTGCCAGCAGCTTTGGGTCGGGCAGGGGGCTGGACGAGCAGTACTTC. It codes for CASSFGSGRGLDEQYF. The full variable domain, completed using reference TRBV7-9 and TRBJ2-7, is DTGVSQNPRHKITKRGQNVTFRCDPISEHNRLYWYRQTLGQGPEFLTYFQNEAQLEKSRLLSDRFSAERPKGSFSTLEIQRTEQGDSAMYLCASSFGSGRGLDEQYFGPGTRLTVT.

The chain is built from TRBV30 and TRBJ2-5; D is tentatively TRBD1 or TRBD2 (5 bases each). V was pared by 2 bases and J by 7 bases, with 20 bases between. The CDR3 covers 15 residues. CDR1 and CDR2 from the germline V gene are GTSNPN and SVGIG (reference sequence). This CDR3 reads CAWSPGSGEGATQYF. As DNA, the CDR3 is TGTGCCTGGAGTCCTGGGTCCGGGGAAGGGGCGACCCAGTACTTC.

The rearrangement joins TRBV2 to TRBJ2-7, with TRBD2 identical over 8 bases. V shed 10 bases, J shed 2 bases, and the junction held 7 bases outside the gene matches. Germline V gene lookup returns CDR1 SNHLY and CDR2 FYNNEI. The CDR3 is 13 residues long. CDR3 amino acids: CATRSGGTYEQYF. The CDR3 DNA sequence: TGTGCCACCCGAAGCGGGGGAACCTACGAGCAGTACTTC.

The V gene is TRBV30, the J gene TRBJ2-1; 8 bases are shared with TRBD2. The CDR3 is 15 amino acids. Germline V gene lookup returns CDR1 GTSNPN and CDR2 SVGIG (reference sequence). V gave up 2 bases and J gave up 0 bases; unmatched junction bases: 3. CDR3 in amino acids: CAWSLTSGSYNEQFF. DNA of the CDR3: TGTGCCTGGAGTCTAACTAGCGGCTCCTACAATGAGCAGTTCTTC.

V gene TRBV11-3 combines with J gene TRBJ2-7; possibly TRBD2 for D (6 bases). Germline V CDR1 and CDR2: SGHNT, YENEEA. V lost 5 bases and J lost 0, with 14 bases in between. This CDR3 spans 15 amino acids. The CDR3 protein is CASSPLGGNSYEQYF. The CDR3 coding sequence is TGTGCCAGCAGCCCCCTGGGAGGAAACTCCTACGAGCAGTACTTC.

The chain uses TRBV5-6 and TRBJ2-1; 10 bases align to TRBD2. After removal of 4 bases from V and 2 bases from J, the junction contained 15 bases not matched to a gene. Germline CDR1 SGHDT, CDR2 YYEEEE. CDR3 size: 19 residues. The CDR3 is CASSILGGTSAGTYNEQFF. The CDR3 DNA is TGTGCCAGCAGCATACTCGGTGGGACTAGCGCGGGCACCTACAATGAGCAGTTCTTC.

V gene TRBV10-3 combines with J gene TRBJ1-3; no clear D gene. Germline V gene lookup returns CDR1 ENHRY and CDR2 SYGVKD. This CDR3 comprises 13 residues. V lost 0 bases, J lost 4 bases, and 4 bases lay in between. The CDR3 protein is CAISESQGNTIYF. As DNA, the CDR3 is TGTGCCATCAGTGAGTCGCAAGGAAACACCATATATTTT.

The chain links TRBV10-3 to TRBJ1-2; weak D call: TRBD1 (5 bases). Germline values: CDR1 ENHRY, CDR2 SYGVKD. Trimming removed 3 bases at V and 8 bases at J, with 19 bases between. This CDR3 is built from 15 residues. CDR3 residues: CAISDPDRRFGGYTF. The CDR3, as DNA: TGTGCCATCAGTGACCCCGACAGACGCTTTGGCGGCTACACCTTC.

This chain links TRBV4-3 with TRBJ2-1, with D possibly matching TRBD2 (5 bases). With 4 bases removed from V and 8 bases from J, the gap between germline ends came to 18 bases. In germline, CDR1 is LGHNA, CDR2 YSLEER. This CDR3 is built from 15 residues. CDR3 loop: CASSPRLRLGDEQFF. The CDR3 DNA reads TGCGCCAGCAGCCCCCGACTACGATTAGGCGATGAGCAGTTCTTC.

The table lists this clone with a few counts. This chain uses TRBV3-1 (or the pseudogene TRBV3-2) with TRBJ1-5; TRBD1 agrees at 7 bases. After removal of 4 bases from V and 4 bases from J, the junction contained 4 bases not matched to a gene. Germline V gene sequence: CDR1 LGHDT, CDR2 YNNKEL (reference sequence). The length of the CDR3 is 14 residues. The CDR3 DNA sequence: TGTGCCAGCAGCCTGGGACAGTCGAATCAGCCCCAGCATTTT. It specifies CASSLGQSNQPQHF.

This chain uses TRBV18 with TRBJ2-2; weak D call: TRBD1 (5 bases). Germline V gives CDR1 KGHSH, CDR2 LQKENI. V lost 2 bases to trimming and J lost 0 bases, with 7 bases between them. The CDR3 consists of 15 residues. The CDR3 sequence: CASSPIRANTGELFF. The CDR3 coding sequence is TGTGCCAGCTCACCAATCAGGGCGAACACCGGGGAGCTGTTTTTT.

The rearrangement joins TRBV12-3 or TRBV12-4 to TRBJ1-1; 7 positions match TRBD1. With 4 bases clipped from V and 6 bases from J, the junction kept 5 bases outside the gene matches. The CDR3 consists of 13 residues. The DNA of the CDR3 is TGTGCCAGCAGTTCTACAGGGGACTCTGAAGCTTTCTTT. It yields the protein CASSSTGDSEAFF.